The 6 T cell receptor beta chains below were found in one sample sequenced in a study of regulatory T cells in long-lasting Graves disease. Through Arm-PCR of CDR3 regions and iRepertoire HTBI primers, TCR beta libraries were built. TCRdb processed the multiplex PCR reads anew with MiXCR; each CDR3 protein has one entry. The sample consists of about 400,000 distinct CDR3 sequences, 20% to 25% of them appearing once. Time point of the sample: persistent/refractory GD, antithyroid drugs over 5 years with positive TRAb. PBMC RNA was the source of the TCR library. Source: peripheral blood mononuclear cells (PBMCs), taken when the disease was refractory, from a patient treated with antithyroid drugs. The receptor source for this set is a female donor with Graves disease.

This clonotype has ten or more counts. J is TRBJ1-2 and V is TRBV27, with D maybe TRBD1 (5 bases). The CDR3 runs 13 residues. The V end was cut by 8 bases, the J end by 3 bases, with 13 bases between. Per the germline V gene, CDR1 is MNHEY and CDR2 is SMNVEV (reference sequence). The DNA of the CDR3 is TGTGCCAGCGCACCGACAGATTACTATGGCTACACCTTC. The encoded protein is CASAPTDYYGYTF.

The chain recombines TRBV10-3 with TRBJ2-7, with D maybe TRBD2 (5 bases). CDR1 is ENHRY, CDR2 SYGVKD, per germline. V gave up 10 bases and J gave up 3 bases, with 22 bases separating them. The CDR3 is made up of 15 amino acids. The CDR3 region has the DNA TGTGCCAACCGGGCGGAAAGCGGACCAAACTACGAGCAGTACTTC. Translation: CANRAESGPNYEQYF.

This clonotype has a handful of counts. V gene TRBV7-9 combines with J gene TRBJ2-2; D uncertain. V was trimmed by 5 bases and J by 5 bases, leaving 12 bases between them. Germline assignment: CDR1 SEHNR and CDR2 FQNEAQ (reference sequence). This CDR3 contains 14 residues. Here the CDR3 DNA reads TGTGCCAGCAGCCCCGTTTCCGGTACCGGGGAGCTGTTTTTT. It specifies CASSPVSGTGELFF.

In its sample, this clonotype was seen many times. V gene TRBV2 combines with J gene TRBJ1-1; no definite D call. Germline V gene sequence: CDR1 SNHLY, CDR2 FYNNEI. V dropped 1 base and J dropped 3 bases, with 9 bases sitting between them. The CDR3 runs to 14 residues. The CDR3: CASSEVVGDTEAFF. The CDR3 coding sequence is TGTGCCAGCAGTGAAGTTGTTGGGGACACTGAAGCTTTCTTT.

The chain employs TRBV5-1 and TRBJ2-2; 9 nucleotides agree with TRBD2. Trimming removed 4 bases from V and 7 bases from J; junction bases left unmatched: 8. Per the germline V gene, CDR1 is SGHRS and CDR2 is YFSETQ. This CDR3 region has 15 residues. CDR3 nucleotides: TGCGCCAGCAGCACCTTAGCGGGAGCGGACGGGGAGCTGTTTTTT. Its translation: CASSTLAGADGELFF.

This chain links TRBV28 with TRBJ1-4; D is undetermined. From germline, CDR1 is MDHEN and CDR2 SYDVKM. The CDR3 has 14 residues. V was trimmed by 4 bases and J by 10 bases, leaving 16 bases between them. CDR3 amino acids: CASSSGIVPRKLFF. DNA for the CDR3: TGTGCCAGCAGTTCCGGGATTGTCCCTCGAAAACTGTTTTTT.